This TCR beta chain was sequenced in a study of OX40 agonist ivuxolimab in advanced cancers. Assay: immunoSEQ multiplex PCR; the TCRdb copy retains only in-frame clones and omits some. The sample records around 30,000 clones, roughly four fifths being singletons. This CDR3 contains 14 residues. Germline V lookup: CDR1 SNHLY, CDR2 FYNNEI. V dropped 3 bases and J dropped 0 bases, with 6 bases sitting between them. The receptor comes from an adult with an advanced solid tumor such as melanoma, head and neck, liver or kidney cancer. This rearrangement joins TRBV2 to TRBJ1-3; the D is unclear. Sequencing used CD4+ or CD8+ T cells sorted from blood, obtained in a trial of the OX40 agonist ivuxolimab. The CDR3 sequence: CASSDHSSGNTIYF. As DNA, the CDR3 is TGTGCCAGCAGTGATCACAGCTCTGGAAACACCATATATTTT.